This T cell receptor beta chain comes out of a study of T cells after yellow fever vaccination. This clonotype was picked up many times. Its target is not known. Researchers made TCR cDNA using 5'RACE template switching, and this step added a universal primer site and UMIs. TCRdb re-analysed the 5' RACE reads in MiXCR, keeping a single row per CDR3 protein. There are 300,000 or so distinct CDR3 sequences in the sample; 3.5% to 4.5% occur only once, and approximately 25% lies in the top ten. V was pared by 6 bases and J by 4 bases, with 15 bases between. This CDR3 has 14 residues. Notes on the study in general: The CD4 compartment and the CD8 compartment contained a small share of clonotypes in common. Subsequent to the booster, the majority of primary-vaccination clones reappeared (under 98% CD4, 70% to 90% CD8). Peaking faster, on day 5 versus 15, the secondary response was nonetheless weaker.

The receptor's source is a man younger than 35 who received the YFV17D yellow fever vaccine. The chain couples TRBV12-3 or TRBV12-4 to TRBJ1-2; weak D call: TRBD1 (6 bases). The sample here was PBMCs, taken 5 days after the yellow fever booster vaccination. CDR3 sequence reads: CASSLQGALYGYTF. The CDR3 DNA is TGTGCCAGCAGCCTACAGGGAGCTCTCTATGGCTACACCTTC.